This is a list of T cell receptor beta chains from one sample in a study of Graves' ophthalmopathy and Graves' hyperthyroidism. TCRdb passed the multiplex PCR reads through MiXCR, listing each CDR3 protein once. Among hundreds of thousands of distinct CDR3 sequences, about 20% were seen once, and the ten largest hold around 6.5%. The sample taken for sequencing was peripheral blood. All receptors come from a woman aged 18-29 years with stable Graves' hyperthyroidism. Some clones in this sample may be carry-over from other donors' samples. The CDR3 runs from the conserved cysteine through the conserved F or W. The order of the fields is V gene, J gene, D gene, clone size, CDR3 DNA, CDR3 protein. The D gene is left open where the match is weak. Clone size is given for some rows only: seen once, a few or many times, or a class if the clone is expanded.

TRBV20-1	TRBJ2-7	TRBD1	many	TGCAGTGCTAGGGGGGACAGATTCCTCTACGAGCAGTACTTC	CSARGDRFLYEQYF
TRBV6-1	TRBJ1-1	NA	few	TGTGCCAGCAACATGGGGACTGAAGCTTTCTTT	CASNMGTEAFF
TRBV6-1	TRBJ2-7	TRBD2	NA	TGTGCCAGCAGTCTTAGCGGGGGTATAAACGAGCAGTACTTC	CASSLSGGINEQYF
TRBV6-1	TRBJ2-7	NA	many	TGTGCCAGCAGTGAAGTGATGGGCGAGCAGTACTTC	CASSEVMGEQYF
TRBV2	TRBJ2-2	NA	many	TGTGCCAGCAGTTTGGGACAAACCACCGGGGAGCTGTTTTTT	CASSLGQTTGELFF
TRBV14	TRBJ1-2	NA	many	TGTGCCAGCAGCCGAACGCAGGGGTCATCCTATGGCTACACCTTC	CASSRTQGSSYGYTF
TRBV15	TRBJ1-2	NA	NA	TGTGCCACCAGCAGAGAGGCTTATGGCTACACCTTC	CATSREAYGYTF
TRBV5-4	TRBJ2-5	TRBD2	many	TGTGCCAGCACCCTAAGACTAGCGGGTCGAGAGACCCAGTACTTC	CASTLRLAGRETQYF
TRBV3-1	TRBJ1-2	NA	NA	TGTGCCAGCAGCCAAGATCTCGGGTACCTTGGCTACACCTTC	CASSQDLGYLGYTF
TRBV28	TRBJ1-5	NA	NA	TGTGCCAGCAGGATGGGGCAGGTCGGGCAGCCCCAGCATTTT	CASRMGQVGQPQHF
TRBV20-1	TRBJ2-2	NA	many	TGCAGTGCTAGAGATCAAGGCGGGATGGAGTTCACCGGGGAGCTGTTTTTT	CSARDQGGMEFTGELFF
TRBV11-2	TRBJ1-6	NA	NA	TGTGCCAGCAGCTTAAGGGTCGAGGGGAATTCACCCCTCCACTTT	CASSLRVEGNSPLHF
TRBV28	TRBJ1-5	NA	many	TGTGCCAGCAGTTTACCAGGGCCGCAGCCCCAGCATTTT	CASSLPGPQPQHF
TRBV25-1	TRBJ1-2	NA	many	TGTGCCAGCAGTGATGCGGGGCTTCCCGGTTATGGCTACACCTTC	CASSDAGLPGYGYTF
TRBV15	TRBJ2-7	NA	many	TGTGCCGTTCATACAGGGTTCGGGCAGTACTTC	CAVHTGFGQYF
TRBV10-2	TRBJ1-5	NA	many	TGCGCCAGCAGTGAGCAGGGAAATAGCAATCAGCCCCAGCATTTT	CASSEQGNSNQPQHF
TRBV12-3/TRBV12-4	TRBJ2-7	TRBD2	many	TGTGCCAGCAGTCCCTCCTCTAGCGGGAGGGCCAACTACGAGCAGTACTTC	CASSPSSSGRANYEQYF
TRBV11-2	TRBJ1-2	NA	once	TGTGCCAGCAGCTCCCCGGGGGGCCTTTATGGCTACACCTTC	CASSSPGGLYGYTF
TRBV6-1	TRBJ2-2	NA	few	TGTGCCAGCAGTGAAAGGTGGGGGACCGCGAACACCGGGGAGCTGTTTTTT	CASSERWGTANTGELFF
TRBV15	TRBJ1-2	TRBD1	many	TGTGCCACCAGCAGAGACCAACCCGGGACAGGGGGCAACTATGGCTACACCTTC	CATSRDQPGTGGNYGYTF
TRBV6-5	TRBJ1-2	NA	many	TGTGCCAGCAGACTCAGTCACGCAGGGTCTAACTATGGCTACACCTTC	CASRLSHAGSNYGYTF
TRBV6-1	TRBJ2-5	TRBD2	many	TGTGCCAGCAGTGAGAGCGGGGGGGCGGAGACCCAGTACTTC	CASSESGGAETQYF
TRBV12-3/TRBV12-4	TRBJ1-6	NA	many	TGTGCCAGCAGCTTAGTTAATTCACCCCTCCACTTT	CASSLVNSPLHF
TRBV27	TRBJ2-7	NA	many	TGTGCCAGCAGTTTAAATGCCCTATTCTACGAGCAGTACTTC	CASSLNALFYEQYF
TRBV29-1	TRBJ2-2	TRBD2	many	TGCAGCGTTCCGATGGGCGGGAGCGGCACCGGGGAGCTGTTTTTT	CSVPMGGSGTGELFF
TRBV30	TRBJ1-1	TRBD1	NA	TGTGCCTGGAGTTTCGCGTACGGACAGGGGGGCACTGAAGCTTTCTTT	CAWSFAYGQGGTEAFF
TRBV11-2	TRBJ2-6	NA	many	TGTGCCAGCAGCTTAAGTAACTCTGGGGCCAACGTCCTGACTTTC	CASSLSNSGANVLTF
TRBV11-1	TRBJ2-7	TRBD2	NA	TGTGCCAGCAGCTTAAAAGGCGGGGGGGCTAGCGGGACTTACGAGCAGTACTTC	CASSLKGGGASGTYEQYF
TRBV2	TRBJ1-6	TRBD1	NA	TGTGCCAGCAGCGACAGGGTTAGGGACTCACCCCTCCACTTT	CASSDRVRDSPLHF
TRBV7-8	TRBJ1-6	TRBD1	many	TGTGCCAGCAGCCCACTCATCCTTTGGACAGGGAGCGTTTCACCCCTCCACTTT	CASSPLILWTGSVSPLHF
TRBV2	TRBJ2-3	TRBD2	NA	TGTGCCAGCAGGCTACTAGCGGGGGGGCCAGATACGCAGTATTTT	CASRLLAGGPDTQYF
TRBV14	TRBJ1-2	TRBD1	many	TGTGCCAGCAGCCAACGTTCAGGGGGAGACTATGGCTACACCTTC	CASSQRSGGDYGYTF
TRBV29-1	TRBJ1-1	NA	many	TGCAGCGTTCGTGACTCCGGGGGGAACACTGAAGCTTTCTTT	CSVRDSGGNTEAFF